This T cell receptor (beta chain) was sequenced for a study of regulatory T cells in long-lasting Graves disease. Study-level findings and limits: Persistent disease was characterized by preferential usage of TRBV28, TRBJ1-2 and TRBJ2-5. A greater number of public clonotypes (about 3,000) was shared by persistent patients than by new patients (around 960).

Germline CDR1 reads MNHNS; CDR2 reads SASEGT. V was pared by 5 bases and J by 1 base, with 8 bases of the junction left unmatched. This CDR3 region has 16 residues. Construction of TCR beta libraries relied on iRepertoire HTBI primers and on Arm-PCR targeting CDR3 regions. Original data processing: Segment identification across samples yielded 60 to 80 TRBV and 14 TRBJ segments. TCRdb used MiXCR to reprocess the multiplex PCR reads, holding one entry per CDR3 protein. The V and J calls were determined by TCRdb, not by the authors. The repertoire holds roughly 700,000 distinct CDR3 sequences, with around 30% as singletons. The sample holds a few counts of this clonotype. Antigen specificity is unknown. Time point indicated: persistent/refractory GD, antithyroid drugs over 5 years with positive TRAb. The TCR library was made from RNA that had been extracted from PBMCs in TRIzol. Patients of an endocrinology department in Xi'an, China, were included.

The genes are TRBV6-1 and TRBJ2-7; TRBD2 agrees at 10 bases. Specimen: peripheral blood mononuclear cells (PBMCs), collected when the disease was refractory, from a patient treated with antithyroid drugs. The sequence was obtained from a female donor with Graves disease. CDR3 sequence reads: CASSRTSGMGSYEQYF. DNA for the CDR3: TGTGCCAGCAGTCGTACTAGCGGGATGGGGTCCTACGAGCAGTACTTC.